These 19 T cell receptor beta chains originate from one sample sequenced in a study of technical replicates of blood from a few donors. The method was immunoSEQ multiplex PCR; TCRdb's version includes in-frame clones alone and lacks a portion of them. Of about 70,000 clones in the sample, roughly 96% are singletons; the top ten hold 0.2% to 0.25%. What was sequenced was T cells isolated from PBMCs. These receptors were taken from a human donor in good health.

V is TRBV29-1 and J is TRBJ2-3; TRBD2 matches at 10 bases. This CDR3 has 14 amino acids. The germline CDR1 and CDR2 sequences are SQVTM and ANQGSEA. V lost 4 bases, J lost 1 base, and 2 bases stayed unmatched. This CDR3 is CSVGTSGGTDTQYF. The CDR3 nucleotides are TGCAGCGTTGGGACTAGCGGAGGCACAGATACGCAGTATTTT.

CDR3 nucleotides: TGTGCCAGCACCGGCCTACGGGGATCGGTACCTGAAGCTTTCTTT. This translates into CASTGLRGSVPEAFF. The chain recombines TRBV25-1 with TRBJ1-1, with unresolved D. Per the germline V gene, CDR1 is MGHDK and CDR2 is SYGVNS. The ends were cut back, 7 bases at V and 6 bases at J, with 21 bases in the middle. The CDR3 is 15 residues long.

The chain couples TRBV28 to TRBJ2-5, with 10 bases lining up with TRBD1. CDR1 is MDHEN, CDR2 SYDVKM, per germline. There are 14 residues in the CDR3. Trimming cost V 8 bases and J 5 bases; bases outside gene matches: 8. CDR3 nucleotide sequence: TGTGCCAGCCTCGACAGGGGGCGCGGTGAGACCCAGTACTTC. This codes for CASLDRGRGETQYF.

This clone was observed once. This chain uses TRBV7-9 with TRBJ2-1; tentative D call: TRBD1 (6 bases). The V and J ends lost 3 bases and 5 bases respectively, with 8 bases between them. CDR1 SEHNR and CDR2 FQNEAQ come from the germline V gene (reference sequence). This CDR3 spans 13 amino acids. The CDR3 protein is CASSFGDNNEQFF. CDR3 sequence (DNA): TGTGCCAGCAGCTTCGGGGACAACAATGAGCAGTTCTTC.

The CDR3 DNA reads TGCGCCAGCAGCCCGAGGCCTTCGGGAGAAGGCTACGAGCAGTACTTC. Amino acid sequence: CASSPRPSGEGYEQYF. V and J are TRBV5-1 and TRBJ2-7; maybe TRBD2 (6 bases). Trimming left V 4 bases short and J 3 bases short, with 20 bases between. The CDR3 extends over 16 amino acids. From germline, CDR1 is SGHRS and CDR2 YFSETQ.

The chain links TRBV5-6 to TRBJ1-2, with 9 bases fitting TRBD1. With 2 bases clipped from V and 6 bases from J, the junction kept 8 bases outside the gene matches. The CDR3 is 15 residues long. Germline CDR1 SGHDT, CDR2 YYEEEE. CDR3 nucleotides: TGTGCCAGCAGCTTCCAGGCGGGACAGGGCAATGGCTACACCTTC. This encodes CASSFQAGQGNGYTF. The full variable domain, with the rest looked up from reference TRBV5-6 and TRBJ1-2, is DAGVTQSPTHLIKTRGQQVTLRCSPKSGHDTVSWYQQALGQGPQFIFQYYEEEERQRGNFPDRFSGHQFPNYSSELNVNALLLGDSALYLCASSFQAGQGNGYTFGSGTRLTVV.

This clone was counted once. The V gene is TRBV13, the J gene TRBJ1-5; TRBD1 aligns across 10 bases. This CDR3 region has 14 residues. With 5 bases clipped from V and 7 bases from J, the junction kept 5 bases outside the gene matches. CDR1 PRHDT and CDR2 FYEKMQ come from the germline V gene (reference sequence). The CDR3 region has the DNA TGTGCCAGCAGCACCCGGGACAGGGGACAGCCCCAGCATTTT. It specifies CASSTRDRGQPQHF.

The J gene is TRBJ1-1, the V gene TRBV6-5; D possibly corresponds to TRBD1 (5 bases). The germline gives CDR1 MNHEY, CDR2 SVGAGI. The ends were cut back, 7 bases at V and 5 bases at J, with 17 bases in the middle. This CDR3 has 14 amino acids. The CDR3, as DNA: TGTGCCAGCACCACGCAGGGAATTCGGACTGAAGCTTTCTTT. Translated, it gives CASTTQGIRTEAFF.

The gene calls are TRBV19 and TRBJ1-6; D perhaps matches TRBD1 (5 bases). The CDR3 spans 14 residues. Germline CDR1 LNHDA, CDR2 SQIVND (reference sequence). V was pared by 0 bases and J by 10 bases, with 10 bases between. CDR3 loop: CASSIDPGGSPLHF. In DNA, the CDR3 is TGTGCCAGTAGTATAGATCCGGGGGGATCACCCCTCCACTTT.

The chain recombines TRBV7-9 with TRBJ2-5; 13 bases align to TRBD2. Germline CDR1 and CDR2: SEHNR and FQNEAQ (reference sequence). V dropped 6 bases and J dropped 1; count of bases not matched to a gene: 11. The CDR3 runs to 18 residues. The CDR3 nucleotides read TGTGCCAGCAGACGAGGACTAGCGGGAGCTCTACTCCAAGAGACCCAGTACTTC. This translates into CASRRGLAGALLQETQYF.

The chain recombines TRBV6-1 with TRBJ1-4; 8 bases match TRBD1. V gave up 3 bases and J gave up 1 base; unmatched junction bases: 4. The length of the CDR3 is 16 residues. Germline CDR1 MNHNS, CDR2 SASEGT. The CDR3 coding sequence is TGTGCCAGCAGTGACCCTACAGGGGGAACTAATGAAAAACTGTTTTTT. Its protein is CASSDPTGGTNEKLFF.

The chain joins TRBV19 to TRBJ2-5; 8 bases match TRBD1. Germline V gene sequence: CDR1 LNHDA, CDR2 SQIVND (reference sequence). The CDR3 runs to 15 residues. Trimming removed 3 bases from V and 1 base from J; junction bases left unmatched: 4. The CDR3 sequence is CASSIRTGRQETQYF. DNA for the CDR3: TGTGCCAGTAGTATCAGGACAGGGCGCCAAGAGACCCAGTACTTC.

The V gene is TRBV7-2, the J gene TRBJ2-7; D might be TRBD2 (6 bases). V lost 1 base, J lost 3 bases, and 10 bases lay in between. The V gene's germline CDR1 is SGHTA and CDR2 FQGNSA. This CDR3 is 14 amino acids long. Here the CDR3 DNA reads TGTGCCAGCAGCTTAGATGCGGGGTTCTACGAGCAGTACTTC. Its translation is CASSLDAGFYEQYF.

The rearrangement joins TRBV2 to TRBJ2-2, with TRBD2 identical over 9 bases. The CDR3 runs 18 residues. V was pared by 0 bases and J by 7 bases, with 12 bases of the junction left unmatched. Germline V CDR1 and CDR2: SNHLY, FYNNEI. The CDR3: CASSEARGGAVGIGELFF. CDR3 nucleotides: TGTGCCAGCAGTGAAGCGCGGGGGGGGGCGGTCGGGATCGGGGAGCTGTTTTTT.

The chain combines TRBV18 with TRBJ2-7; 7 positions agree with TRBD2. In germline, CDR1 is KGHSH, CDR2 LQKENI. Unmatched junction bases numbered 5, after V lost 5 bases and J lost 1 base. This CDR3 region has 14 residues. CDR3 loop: CASSTSATSYEQYF. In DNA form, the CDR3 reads TGTGCCAGCTCAACTAGCGCCACTTCCTACGAGCAGTACTTC.

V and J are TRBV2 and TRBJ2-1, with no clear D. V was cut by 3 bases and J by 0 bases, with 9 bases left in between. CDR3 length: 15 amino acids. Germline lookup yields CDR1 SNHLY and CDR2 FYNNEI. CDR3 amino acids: CASSEMASSYNEQFF. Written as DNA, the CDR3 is TGTGCCAGCAGTGAGATGGCTAGCTCCTACAATGAGCAGTTCTTC.

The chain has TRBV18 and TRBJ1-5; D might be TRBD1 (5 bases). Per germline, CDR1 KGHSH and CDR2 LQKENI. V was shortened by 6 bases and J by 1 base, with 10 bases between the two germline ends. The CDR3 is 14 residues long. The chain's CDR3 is CASSFDRSNQPQHF. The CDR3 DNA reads TGTGCCAGCTCTTTCGACAGAAGCAATCAGCCCCAGCATTTT.

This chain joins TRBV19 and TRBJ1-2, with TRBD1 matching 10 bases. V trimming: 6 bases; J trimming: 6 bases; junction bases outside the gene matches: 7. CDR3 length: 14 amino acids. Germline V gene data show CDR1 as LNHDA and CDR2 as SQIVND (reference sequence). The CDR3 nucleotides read TGTGCCAGTAGCCGACAGGGGGCGCATGATGGCTACACCTTC. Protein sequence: CASSRQGAHDGYTF.

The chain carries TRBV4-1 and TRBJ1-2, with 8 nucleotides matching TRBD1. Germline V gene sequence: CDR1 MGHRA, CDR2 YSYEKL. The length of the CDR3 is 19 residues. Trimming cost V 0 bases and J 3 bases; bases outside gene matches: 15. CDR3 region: CASSQDLYRRRGQDYGYTF. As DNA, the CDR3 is TGCGCCAGCAGCCAAGATTTGTATCGCCGCAGGGGGCAGGACTATGGCTACACCTTC.